The clone carrying this T cell receptor beta chain has a count of ten or more. The observed sequence ends 3 residues before the CDR3 terminus, with the missing tail filled in from the germline J gene. Generated by immunoSEQ multiplex PCR, the TCRdb table keeps only in-frame clones and is missing some. Sampling found some 80,000 clones, none seen once. The CDR3 spans 16 residues. The germline gives CDR1 KGHSH, CDR2 LQKENI. V gave up 2 bases and J gave up 6 bases; unmatched junction bases: 11. These data are taken from a study of T cell clonality in common variable immunodeficiency. The genes are TRBV18 and TRBJ2-3, with TRBD2 matching over 7 bases. The receptor was derived from a person between 18 and 70 years old in good health. Sequenced material: peripheral blood mononuclear cells. CDR3 residues: CASSPSGLAEGDTQYF. The covered CDR3 bases are TGTGCCAGCTCACCATCGGGGCTAGCGGAGGGGGATACG.